This entry concerns a single T cell receptor (beta chain). What it binds is unknown. This record comes from a study of cytomegalovirus exposure and HLA in healthy donors. At the level of the study: Early released data had about 80 million unique TCRs, all coming from HLA-typed donors.

Study-wide findings and caveats: Further analysis was carried out later, and it showed several of the most significant clusters appearing linked to common viral pathogens.

The V gene lost 2 bases and the J gene lost 1 base, with 15 bases spanning the gap. The CDR3 runs to 15 residues. The V gene's germline CDR1 is GTSNPN and CDR2 SVGIG (reference sequence). The PCR made use of 60 Vbeta and 13 Jbeta primers. Original data processing: The authors later counted roughly 87 million unique TCR beta chains, roughly 11 million of them shared. Only in-frame clones appear in the TCRdb table, and some are missing; sequencing was by immunoSEQ multiplex PCR. V, J and clone size were drawn from that table, and D and trimming were deduced from the DNA. There are around 150,000 clones in the sample; roughly 87% occur only once, and about 5.2% lies in the top ten.

The specimen was PBMCs. The clonotype originates from a man aged 25-45 years in good health and CMV-seropositive. This chain uses TRBV30 with TRBJ2-7; no clear D. The CDR3 loop is CAWSPGSPYSYEQYF. CDR3 in DNA: TGTGCCTGGAGTCCCGGGTCCCCATATTCCTACGAGCAGTACTTC.